This T cell receptor beta chain was captured in a study of low-dose radiotherapy and immunotherapy resistance in tumors. The time point: after trial treatment. As to treatment: LDRT plus nivolumab, ipilimumab, low-dose cyclophosphamide and aspirin (RACIN trial). Both TCRalpha and TCRbeta chains were reverse transcribed with V-gene-specific primers. Amplification of TCRs used a constant-region primer and V-primer adapter for roughly 18 PCR cycles. TCRdb reanalysed the reads using MiXCR and keeps one entry per CDR3 protein. The repertoire holds 30,000 to 45,000 distinct CDR3 sequences, with around 20% as singletons. The CDR3 extends over 13 amino acids. V was trimmed by 5 bases and J by 4 bases, leaving 12 bases between them. Per the germline V gene, CDR1 is MDHEN and CDR2 is SYDVKM. This clonotype showed up many times.

The gene calls are TRBV28 and TRBJ2-7; D perhaps matches TRBD2 (5 bases). The input for sequencing was PBMCs, taken after low-dose radiotherapy plus immunotherapy. The sequence was obtained from a female donor with ovarian cancer. The CDR3 nucleotides are TGTGCCAGCAGTCCTCAACGGGGTTACGAGCAGTACTTC. Protein sequence: CASSPQRGYEQYF.